Listed here are 22 T cell receptor beta chains from one sample, sequenced in a study of cytomegalovirus exposure and HLA in healthy donors. With 60 Vbeta and 13 Jbeta primers, the PCR was carried out. This table comes from immunoSEQ multiplex PCR, and its TCRdb copy is limited to in-frame clones, with some not included. Among approximately 190,000 clones listed, 82% were seen once. The sequencing input was PBMCs. The origin of the receptors is a boy aged 2 to 10 in good health and CMV-seronegative.

The chain recombines TRBV13 with TRBJ1-2, with D unresolved. The CDR3 is made up of 16 amino acids. V was pared by 5 bases and J by 4 bases, with 20 bases between. Germline V CDR1 and CDR2: PRHDT, FYEKMQ (reference sequence). The CDR3 DNA follows: TGTGCCAGCAGCCTTACGCCCACTGAGACTCGCTATGGCTACACCTTC. Protein: CASSLTPTETRYGYTF.

The genes are TRBV6-5 and TRBJ1-3; 8 bases line up with TRBD1. Germline V CDR1 and CDR2: MNHEY, SVGAGI. The CDR3 consists of 15 residues. Losses at the gene ends were 5 bases for V and 2 bases for J; bases not matched to a gene: 5. CDR3 nucleotide sequence: TGTGCCAGCAGTCTGACAGGGGTGGCTGGAAACACCATATATTTT. It encodes CASSLTGVAGNTIYF.

The rearrangement uses TRBV9 and TRBJ1-2; D remains ambiguous. CDR1 SGDLS and CDR2 YYNGEE come from the germline V gene. The length of the CDR3 is 14 residues. Trimming took off 0 bases at V and 4 bases at J, with 10 bases between the two ends. The CDR3 reads CASSVGSRSYGYTF. The CDR3 nucleotides read TGTGCCAGCAGCGTAGGCTCCCGGAGCTATGGCTACACCTTC.

The chain joins TRBV7-2 to TRBJ2-1, with 13 bases identical to TRBD2. Germline values: CDR1 SGHTA, CDR2 FQGNSA. The ends lost 6 bases at V and 8 bases at J; junction bases unmatched: 7. CDR3 length: 15 amino acids. The CDR3 sequence is CASRLAGGPLDEQFF. CDR3 in DNA: TGTGCCAGCAGACTAGCGGGGGGGCCGCTAGATGAGCAGTTCTTC.

This clone was seen just once. The chain has TRBV4-3 and TRBJ2-7, with 9 bases identical to TRBD2. Trimming at V came to 1 base and at J to 0 bases, leaving 7 bases not matched to a gene. The CDR3 extends over 17 amino acids. Germline CDR1 is LGHNA and CDR2 is YSLEER. CDR3 loop: CASSQAPSGANSYEQYF. CDR3 bases: TGCGCCAGCAGCCAAGCGCCTAGCGGGGCGAACTCCTACGAGCAGTACTTC.

The rearrangement joins TRBV7-9 to TRBJ2-7; D is perhaps TRBD2 (6 bases). Trimming shortened V by 1 base and J by 2 bases, and 12 bases separated the two germline ends. This CDR3 is built from 15 residues. Looked up from germline, CDR1 is SEHNR and CDR2 is FQNEAQ (reference sequence). The CDR3 DNA sequence: TGTGCCAGCAGCTTAGGGCTAGCGCCTACCTACGAGCAGTACTTC. This codes for CASSLGLAPTYEQYF.

Notes on this clone: The junction departs from germline at one end; a sequencing error may be responsible. The rearrangement links TRBV18 to TRBJ2-7; 7 bases agree with TRBD1. The CDR3 sequence is 15 residues long. Looked up from germline, CDR1 is KGHSH and CDR2 is LQKENI. CDR3 nucleotides: TGTGCCAGCTCAGCACCCGGGACAGTAACCTACGAGCAGTACTTC. This translates into CASSAPGTVTYEQYF.

The chain employs TRBV2 and TRBJ2-3, with TRBD2 identical over 7 bases. The CDR3 length is 14 residues. Germline CDR1 and CDR2: SNHLY and FYNNEI. The junction had 5 bases not matched to a gene; V was cut back by 7 bases and J by 1 base. DNA for the CDR3: TGTGCCAGCAAGCGGGACTACCGCACAGATACGCAGTATTTT. It codes for CASKRDYRTDTQYF.

The chain is built from TRBV19 and TRBJ1-5, with TRBD1 matching 12 bases. V trimming: 9 bases; J trimming: 6 bases; junction bases outside the gene matches: 12. This CDR3 has 16 amino acids. CDR1 LNHDA and CDR2 SQIVND come from the germline V gene (reference sequence). In nucleotides, the CDR3 is TGTGCCAGCGGGGGACAGGGGGCGGGGGCCGGTCAGCCCCAGCATTTT. Its protein is CASGGQGAGAGQPQHF.

This chain links TRBV7-9 with TRBJ2-7, with D tentatively TRBD1 (5 bases). Germline loops: CDR1 SEHNR, CDR2 FQNEAQ (reference sequence). The V end lost 4 bases, the J end lost 2 bases, and 12 bases lay between the germline ends. The CDR3 contains 14 residues. CDR3 sequence (DNA): TGTGCCAGCAGCTATCCGACAGACCCCTACGAGCAGTACTTC. Protein sequence: CASSYPTDPYEQYF.

The genes are TRBV6-5 and TRBJ2-1, with D possibly matching TRBD1 (6 bases). Germline loops: CDR1 MNHEY, CDR2 SVGAGI. The CDR3 sequence is 15 residues long. V was clipped by 2 bases and J by 10 bases, with 18 bases between them. For the CDR3, the DNA is TGTGCCAGCAGTTACGTCCAGGGGTCCGTGGGGGAGCAGTTCTTC. It specifies CASSYVQGSVGEQFF.

The gene calls are TRBV7-9 and TRBJ1-5; D is possibly TRBD1 (6 bases). This CDR3 has 19 amino acids. The V end was cut by 2 bases, the J end by 6 bases, with 26 bases between. Germline loops: CDR1 SEHNR, CDR2 FQNEAQ (reference sequence). CDR3: CASSLNWRTDLLRRQPQHF. CDR3 DNA sequence: TGTGCCAGCAGCTTAAACTGGAGGACAGATCTCCTCAGGCGTCAGCCCCAGCATTTT.

The gene calls are TRBV19 and TRBJ2-7; perhaps TRBD1 as D (6 bases). The germline gives CDR1 LNHDA, CDR2 SQIVND (reference sequence). This CDR3 has 15 residues. Trimming stripped 3 bases from V and 4 bases from J, with 16 bases between. This CDR3 reads CASSIIQGVGYEQYF. DNA for the CDR3: TGTGCCAGTAGTATCATACAGGGAGTAGGATACGAGCAGTACTTC.

This clone was counted a single time. Germline and junction disagree at one end, which may indicate a read error. The gene calls are TRBV7-9 and TRBJ1-1, with a possible D match to TRBD1 (5 bases). The CDR3 runs 13 residues. Germline CDR1 and CDR2: SEHNR and FQNEAQ (reference sequence). The CDR3 coding sequence is TGTTCCAGCAGCCGTACCCAGGGTACTGAAGCTTTCTTT. Protein: CSSSRTQGTEAFF.

DNA for the CDR3: TGTGCCAGCAGCCTGGACAGGGCGGACGAAAAACTGTTTTTT. This sequence encodes CASSLDRADEKLFF. The J gene is TRBJ1-4, the V gene TRBV7-2, with 8 bases fitting TRBD1. Germline loops: CDR1 SGHTA, CDR2 FQGNSA. The junction had 7 bases not matched to a gene; V was cut back by 5 bases and J by 8 bases. CDR3 length: 14 amino acids.

The CDR3, as DNA: TGTGCCAGCAGTCTGGACAGGGGGAACACTGAAGCTTTCTTT. Translated: CASSLDRGNTEAFF. J is TRBJ1-1 and V is TRBV2, with TRBD1 matching over 9 bases. Germline-derived CDR1 and CDR2 are SNHLY and FYNNEI. Trimming at V came to 5 bases and at J to 1 base, leaving 2 bases not matched to a gene. This CDR3 contains 14 residues.

This clone has just one count. J is TRBJ2-1 and V is TRBV25-1; perhaps TRBD2 as D (6 bases). The germline V gene encodes CDR1 MGHDK and CDR2 SYGVNS. This CDR3 is built from 15 residues. V was pared by 2 bases and J by 8 bases, with 16 bases between. DNA of the CDR3: TGTGCCAGCAGTGAAGGGGCGGGGTTTTTCGATGAGCAGTTCTTC. This codes for CASSEGAGFFDEQFF.

The J gene is TRBJ1-1, the V gene TRBV7-4; 9 bases align to TRBD1. This CDR3 comprises 16 residues. The V gene end was trimmed by 5 bases and the J gene end by 4 bases; junction bases not matched to a gene: 11. CDR1 and CDR2 (germline): SGHVT, SQSDAQ. As DNA, the CDR3 is TGTGCCAGCAGCCGGGACAGGGAAGCCCTGTGCACTGAAGCTTTCTTT. As protein: CASSRDREALCTEAFF.

Only one count was recorded for this clone. The rearrangement uses TRBV19 and TRBJ2-3, with D possibly being TRBD1 (7 bases). Germline lookup yields CDR1 LNHDA and CDR2 SQIVND (reference sequence). V shed 1 base and J shed 8 bases, with 16 bases lying between them. The CDR3 length is 15 residues. CDR3 DNA sequence: TGTGCCAGTAGTATAGGGGCAGGGGGGCAGAGTACGCAGTATTTT. This sequence encodes CASSIGAGGQSTQYF.

The J gene is TRBJ2-5, the V gene TRBV5-8, with 9 bases matching TRBD1. J gave up 2 bases and V 2 bases, and 4 bases lay outside the gene matches. There are 15 residues in the CDR3. CDR1 is SGHTS and CDR2 is YDEGEE in the germline V gene. CDR3 in DNA: TGTGCCAGCAGCTTACCGACAGGGGGGCAAGAGACCCAGTACTTC. Protein: CASSLPTGGQETQYF.

This chain connects TRBV19 to TRBJ1-5, with D perhaps matching TRBD1 (5 bases). V dropped 7 bases and J dropped 5 bases, with 18 bases sitting between them. This CDR3 is built from 15 residues. Germline lookup yields CDR1 LNHDA and CDR2 SQIVND (reference sequence). The CDR3 spells CASTIGVGWDQPQHF. CDR3 bases: TGTGCCAGTACCATAGGGGTGGGGTGGGATCAGCCCCAGCATTTT.

This chain connects TRBV2 to TRBJ1-2; D is possibly TRBD1 (5 bases). Trimming shortened V by 7 bases and J by 1 base, and 10 bases separated the two germline ends. Germline loops: CDR1 SNHLY, CDR2 FYNNEI. This CDR3 is 13 amino acids long. DNA of the CDR3: TGTGCCAGCAACTCCCAGGGTAACTATGGCTACACCTTC. Encoded protein: CASNSQGNYGYTF.